This passage covers 3 T cell receptor beta chains from one sample sequenced in a study of blood T cell repertoires in COVID-19. Some clones are missing from TCRdb's copy, which holds only in-frame ones; the method was immunoSEQ multiplex PCR. The data hold around 300,000 clones, with 85% observed a single time. The specimen sequenced was peripheral blood. Receptor source: a human donor in a cohort sampled during active COVID-19.

This sequence joins TRBV13 and TRBJ1-4, with 8 bases lining up with TRBD1. CDR3 length: 16 residues. V was clipped by 6 bases and J by 3 bases; unmatched bases: 9. CDR1 and CDR2 from the germline V gene are PRHDT and FYEKMQ (reference sequence). The CDR3: CASRSTGEGANEKLFF. CDR3 sequence (DNA): TGTGCCAGCAGGTCGACAGGGGAGGGGGCTAATGAAAAACTGTTTTTT.

This clone was seen a few times. DNA of the CDR3: TGTGCCAGCAGCACAGACGCGGGGGGCCTCCTCTACGAGCAGTACTTC. It translates to CASSTDAGGLLYEQYF. The chain recombines TRBV5-6 with TRBJ2-7; 8 nucleotides match TRBD2. Trimming cost V 4 bases and J 3 bases; bases outside gene matches: 12. The germline V gene encodes CDR1 SGHDT and CDR2 YYEEEE. The CDR3 is 16 residues long.

In DNA, the CDR3 is TGTGCCAGTATCCAGGGTTTCCCGTACGAGCAGTACTTC. Translating gives CASIQGFPYEQYF. The chain employs TRBV19 and TRBJ2-7; D possibly corresponds to TRBD1 (5 bases). V was clipped by 7 bases and J by 4 bases, with 14 bases between them. The CDR3 contains 13 residues. Germline CDR1 LNHDA, CDR2 SQIVND (reference sequence).